This passage covers 29 T cell receptor beta chains from one sample sequenced in a study of T cell repertoires in cytomegalovirus infection. TCRdb ran MiXCR on the reads and lists one entry per CDR3 protein. In the table there are roughly 630,000 distinct CDR3 sequences, 24% of which are singletons. The sample comprised CD8+ T cells from PBMCs. These receptors were obtained from a human donor in good health (CMV status not recorded). Some clones in this sample may be carry-over from other donors' samples.

Points on this clonotype: Since the CDR3 does not end with the conserved phenylalanine or tryptophan, this likely comes from a read error. V usage is TRBV28 and J usage is TRBJ1-1; no clear D gene. There are 14 residues in the CDR3. V lost 3 bases to trimming and J lost 3 bases, with 11 bases between them. The germline V gene has CDR1 MDHEN and CDR2 SYDVKM. CDR3: CASSLVAEYTEAFS. The CDR3 coding sequence is TGTGCCAGCAGTTTGGTGGCAGAGTACACTGAAGCTTTCTCT.

On this clonotype: A much bigger clone sits one base away, suggesting this may be a read error. The chain is built from TRBV28 and TRBJ2-7; TRBD1 matches at 7 bases. Per germline, CDR1 MDHEN and CDR2 SYDVKM. The CDR3 runs to 16 residues. The chain's CDR3 is CDSSNSGQFFSYEQYV. DNA for the CDR3: TGTGACAGCAGTAACTCGGGACAGTTCTTTTCCTACGAGCAGTACGTC.

This clonotype has at least ten counts. The chain uses TRBV7-8 and TRBJ1-2; 9 nucleotides align to TRBD1. Germline V gene sequence: CDR1 SGHVS, CDR2 FQNEAQ. The V segment lost 2 bases and the J segment 8 bases; nucleotides outside the gene matches: 6. This CDR3 has 14 amino acids. The CDR3 loop is CASSLRDRAWGYTF. In DNA form, the CDR3 reads TGTGCCAGCAGCTTACGGGACAGGGCGTGGGGCTACACCTTC.

This clonotype was detected many times. The chain links TRBV28 to TRBJ2-3; the match to TRBD1 covers 7 bases. With V trimmed by 5 bases and J by 2 bases, 10 bases remained unmatched. The CDR3 is 16 amino acids. Per the germline V gene, CDR1 is MDHEN and CDR2 is SYDVKM. CDR3 residues: CASSRMGTVFTDTQYF. CDR3 in DNA: TGTGCCAGCAGTCGGATGGGGACAGTATTCACAGATACGCAGTATTTT.

DNA for the CDR3: TGTGCCAGCAGTTACTCGAGGGACTTTACAGATACGCAGTATTTT. This gives the protein CASSYSRDFTDTQYF. The rearrangement joins TRBV6-5 to TRBJ2-3; a possible D gene is TRBD2 (6 bases). Per the germline V gene, CDR1 is MNHEY and CDR2 is SVGAGI. Trimming cost V 0 bases and J 3 bases, with 10 bases left between them. The CDR3 is 15 residues long.

The sample holds many counts of this clonotype. The gene calls are TRBV6-5 and TRBJ1-4; 8 bases align to TRBD1. The germline CDR1 and CDR2 sequences are MNHEY and SVGAGI. This CDR3 contains 16 residues. J was trimmed by 7 bases and V by 0 bases; bases with no gene match: 7. The CDR3 protein is CASSYSRDRKSEKLFF. CDR3 DNA sequence: TGTGCCAGCAGTTACTCGAGGGACAGGAAAAGTGAAAAACTGTTTTTT.

The CDR3 coding sequence is TGTGCCAGCACCCAAACAGGGTTTGGGGGGGAGCTGTTTTTT. Translated, it gives CASTQTGFGGELFF. The genes are TRBV27 and TRBJ2-2; D may be TRBD1 (6 bases). CDR1 is MNHEY and CDR2 is SMNVEV in the germline V gene (reference sequence). V was shortened by 7 bases and J by 8 bases, with 17 bases between the two germline ends. This CDR3 spans 14 amino acids.

This clonotype appeared a single time. V gene TRBV14 combines with J gene TRBJ2-1; D gene ambiguous. The CDR3 is 15 amino acids. Per germline, CDR1 SGHDN and CDR2 FVKESK. Trimming left V 0 bases short and J 3 bases short, with 9 bases between. The chain's CDR3 is CASSQDGLRYNEQFF. CDR3 sequence (DNA): TGTGCCAGCAGCCAAGATGGTTTACGCTACAATGAGCAGTTCTTC.

This clonotype was recorded a few times. The chain has TRBV7-9 and TRBJ2-3; no definite D call. Looked up from germline, CDR1 is SEHNR and CDR2 is FQNEAQ (reference sequence). The length of the CDR3 is 13 residues. The V end was cut by 7 bases, the J end by 1 base, with 9 bases between. The CDR3: CASTPRGTDTQYF. The CDR3 DNA reads TGTGCCAGCACCCCTCGTGGCACAGATACGCAGTATTTT.

DNA for the CDR3: TGTGCCAGCACCCCGGGACAGGGGTACTCCGAGCAGTACTTC. Translated, it gives CASTPGQGYSEQYF. The V gene is TRBV5-4, the J gene TRBJ2-7; 10 bases are a match to TRBD1. The CDR3 is 14 residues long. The germline V gene encodes CDR1 SGHNT and CDR2 YYREEE (reference sequence). V dropped 6 bases and J dropped 6; count of bases not matched to a gene: 9. Drawing the rest from reference TRBV5-4 and TRBJ2-7, the complete variable domain is ETGVTQSPTHLIKTRGQQVTLRCSSQSGHNTVSWYQQALGQGPQFIFQYYREEENGRGNFPPRFSGLQFPNYSSELNVNALELDDSALYLCASTPGQGYSEQYFGPGTRLTVT.

Comments on this clonotype: A much larger clone is a single base away; this may be a read error. This sequence joins TRBV7-6 and TRBJ1-2; 7 bases fit TRBD1. J gave up 4 bases and V 3 bases, and 5 bases lay outside the gene matches. The CDR3 runs to 14 residues. Germline CDR1 and CDR2: SGHVS and FNYEAQ. CDR3 loop: CASSFEQGFYGYTF. CDR3 nucleotide sequence: TGTGCCAGCAGCTTTGAACAGGGGTTCTATGGCTACACCTTC.

V gene TRBV7-9 combines with J gene TRBJ2-3, with TRBD1 identical over 9 bases. The junction had 20 bases not matched to a gene; V was cut back by 3 bases and J by 7 bases. The CDR3 has 19 amino acids. Germline-derived CDR1 and CDR2 are SEHNR and FQNEAQ (reference sequence). This CDR3 is CASSFWDRALHDLENTQYF. The CDR3 coding sequence is TGTGCCAGCAGCTTCTGGGACAGGGCGCTCCACGATCTTGAAAATACGCAGTATTTT. The full variable domain, rest sourced from reference TRBV7-9 and TRBJ2-3, is DTGVSQNPRHKITKRGQNVTFRCDPISEHNRLYWYRQTLGQGPEFLTYFQNEAQLEKSRLLSDRFSAERPKGSFSTLEIQRTEQGDSAMYLCASSFWDRALHDLENTQYFGPGTRLTVL.

Comments on this clonotype: One base away lies a much larger clone, so this may be a sequencing read error. This chain links TRBV28 with TRBJ1-6; D is possibly TRBD1 (6 bases). Germline-derived CDR1 and CDR2 are MDHEN and SYDVKM. The CDR3 loop spans 16 amino acids. In DNA, the CDR3 is TGTGTCAGCAGTTTGATCAAGACAGGCCTAAATTCACCCCTCCACTTT. As protein: CVSSLIKTGLNSPLHF.

This clonotype was picked up many times. The rearrangement uses TRBV25-1 and TRBJ2-1; TRBD2 aligns across 10 bases. The trim removed 2 bases at V and 2 bases at J, leaving 0 bases unmatched. CDR3 length: 15 residues. Looked up from germline, CDR1 is MGHDK and CDR2 is SYGVNS. CDR3: CASSESGGAYNEQFF. CDR3 DNA sequence: TGTGCCAGCAGTGAAAGCGGGGGGGCCTACAATGAGCAGTTCTTC.

This clonotype was recorded at least ten times. This chain links TRBV7-6 with TRBJ2-1; TRBD2 matches 11 bases. Trimming at V came to 6 bases and at J to 4 bases, leaving 5 bases not matched to a gene. The CDR3 consists of 15 residues. Germline assignment: CDR1 SGHVS and CDR2 FNYEAQ. In DNA, the CDR3 is TGTGCCAGCAGTCCAACTAGCGGGGGTTACAATGAGCAGTTCTTC. This sequence encodes CASSPTSGGYNEQFF.

This clonotype was detected only a few times. The chain employs TRBV2 and TRBJ1-2; TRBD1 agrees at 9 bases. V shed 4 bases, J shed 4 bases, and the junction held 7 bases outside the gene matches. Per the germline V gene, CDR1 is SNHLY and CDR2 is FYNNEI. The CDR3 totals 15 residues. The CDR3 here is CASSGRQGVGYGYTF. The CDR3 DNA sequence: TGTGCCAGCAGTGGTAGACAGGGGGTTGGCTATGGCTACACCTTC.

In its sample, this clonotype was seen a few times. The chain uses TRBV7-9 and TRBJ2-2; D is perhaps TRBD2 (7 bases). Per germline, CDR1 SEHNR and CDR2 FQNEAQ (reference sequence). Trimming cost V 4 bases and J 6 bases, with 27 bases left between them. The CDR3 totals 19 residues. CDR3 residues: CASSSPRQRGGRSPGELFF. CDR3 nucleotides: TGTGCCAGCAGCTCCCCACGCCAGAGGGGGGGTCGTTCGCCCGGGGAGCTGTTTTTT.

Only a few counts were recorded for this clonotype. V usage is TRBV20-1 and J usage is TRBJ1-4; D gene unclear. In germline, CDR1 is DFQATT, CDR2 SNEGSKA (reference sequence). There are 14 residues in the CDR3. Trimming took off 0 bases at V and 7 bases at J, with 12 bases between the two ends. The CDR3 protein is CSARDLAGSEKLFF. The CDR3 DNA sequence: TGCAGTGCTAGAGATCTGGCAGGTTCTGAAAAACTGTTTTTT.

The J gene is TRBJ2-1, the V gene TRBV28; tentatively, D is TRBD1 (6 bases). Trimming cost V 3 bases and J 6 bases, with 12 bases left between them. In germline, CDR1 is MDHEN, CDR2 SYDVKM. This CDR3 region has 14 residues. The CDR3 region is CASSFSRQVNEQFF. The CDR3, as DNA: TGTGCCAGCAGTTTTTCCCGACAGGTCAATGAGCAGTTCTTC.

The chain links TRBV29-1 to TRBJ2-3; 12 bases align to TRBD2. Germline V gene sequence: CDR1 SQVTM, CDR2 ANQGSEA. CDR3 size: 14 residues. V was clipped by 8 bases and J by 4 bases; unmatched bases: 7. This CDR3 is CSSWTSGAPDTQYF. CDR3 sequence (DNA): TGCAGCTCATGGACTAGCGGGGCCCCAGATACGCAGTATTTT.

This clonotype was observed many times. V usage is TRBV6-4 and J usage is TRBJ2-2, with D hard to call. CDR1 MRHNA and CDR2 SNTAGT come from the germline V gene. V lost 2 bases and J 0 bases, leaving 1 base between the germline ends. The CDR3 spans 13 residues. In DNA form, the CDR3 reads TGTGCCAGCAGTGACACGAACACCGGGGAGCTGTTTTTT. Translated, it gives CASSDTNTGELFF.

This clonotype was counted ten times or more. This rearrangement joins TRBV7-8 to TRBJ2-1, with 10 bases lining up with TRBD2. Germline V lookup: CDR1 SGHVS, CDR2 FQNEAQ. V was pared by 7 bases and J by 3 bases, with 6 bases of the junction left unmatched. This CDR3 region has 15 residues. CDR3 region: CASNPGTSDYNEQFF. The CDR3 bases are TGTGCCAGCAACCCCGGGACTAGCGACTACAATGAGCAGTTCTTC.

This clonotype showed up just a few times. The rearrangement uses TRBV7-6 and TRBJ2-5; D perhaps matches TRBD2 (5 bases). V was shortened by 4 bases and J by 2 bases, with 17 bases between the two germline ends. Per the germline V gene, CDR1 is SGHVS and CDR2 is FNYEAQ. The CDR3 runs 16 residues. Here the CDR3 DNA reads TGTGCCAGCAGCTCCGCCCTAAAGTCGGGACAAGAGACCCAGTACTTC. It yields the protein CASSSALKSGQETQYF.

This chain connects TRBV19 to TRBJ1-6; tentative D call: TRBD1 (5 bases). The V gene's germline CDR1 is LNHDA and CDR2 SQIVND (reference sequence). The CDR3 consists of 13 residues. With 3 bases removed from V and 7 bases from J, the gap between germline ends came to 7 bases. CDR3 in DNA: TGTGCCAGTAGTATGGGGGTCAATTCACCCCTCCACTTT. Its protein product is CASSMGVNSPLHF.

The chain links TRBV2 to TRBJ2-7; 7 positions agree with TRBD1. V lost 8 bases to trimming and J lost 6 bases; unmatched junction nucleotides: 13. This CDR3 contains 14 residues. Germline CDR1 reads SNHLY; CDR2 reads FYNNEI. DNA for the CDR3: TGTGCCAGCCCACCCACTCAACAGGGGTTCGAGCAGTACGTC. Protein: CASPPTQQGFEQYV.

This clonotype was seen more than once but under ten times. The chain combines TRBV20-1 with TRBJ2-5, with D perhaps matching TRBD1 (6 bases). The CDR3 is made up of 18 amino acids. With 4 bases removed from V and 1 base from J, the gap between germline ends came to 25 bases. Germline assignment: CDR1 DFQATT and CDR2 SNEGSKA (reference sequence). CDR3 coding DNA: TGCAGTGCTACCCTCCGGTGGCTAGGGGGTCGGGCCCAAGAGACCCAGTACTTC. Translation gives CSATLRWLGGRAQETQYF.

This clonotype was found many times. The J gene is TRBJ1-5, the V gene TRBV7-6, with D unclear. V lost 0 bases, J lost 6 bases, and 6 bases lay in between. The V gene's germline CDR1 is SGHVS and CDR2 FNYEAQ. The CDR3 consists of 13 residues. The CDR3 spells CASSLAQTQPQHF. The CDR3 DNA reads TGTGCCAGCAGCTTAGCGCAGACTCAGCCCCAGCATTTT.

The V and J genes are TRBV6-5 and TRBJ2-1; D not certain. In germline, CDR1 is MNHEY, CDR2 SVGAGI. V lost 0 bases and J 0 bases, leaving 9 bases between the germline ends. This CDR3 is built from 16 residues. This CDR3 reads CASSYSALGSYNEQFF. DNA of the CDR3: TGTGCCAGCAGTTACTCGGCACTTGGCTCCTACAATGAGCAGTTCTTC.

This clonotype was seen more than once but under ten times. The chain combines TRBV27 with TRBJ2-6; no definite D call. This CDR3 has 15 amino acids. The V end was cut by 4 bases, the J end by 2 bases, with 9 bases between. Germline V CDR1 and CDR2: MNHEY, SMNVEV (reference sequence). CDR3 sequence: CASSYAPAGANVLTF. The CDR3 DNA follows: TGTGCCAGCAGTTACGCGCCCGCTGGGGCCAACGTCCTGACTTTC.